A selection of T cell receptor beta chains follows, all from one sample in a study of beta chain features in type 1 diabetes. Profiled with immunoSEQ multiplex PCR; TCRdb holds only in-frame clones, not every one. The sample lists around 280,000 clones, 15% occurring once. The sequenced sample consisted of naive CD4+ T cells from blood. All receptors derive from a young man with type 1 diabetes. CDR3s include the opening cysteine and the closing phenylalanine or tryptophan. The D gene is left open where the match is weak. Expanded clones are given a class, and other clones once, few, many or no size at all.

size: NA; J: TRBJ2-7; D: TRBD2; V: TRBV19; DNA: TGTGCCAGTAGGAGGACTAGCGGGGGCCTCAACTCCTACGAGCAGTACTTC; CDR3: CASRRTSGGLNSYEQYF
size: NA; J: TRBJ2-3; D: NA; V: TRBV10-3; DNA: TGTGCCATCAGTGGCGGTACTTCAGATACGCAGTATTTT; CDR3: CAISGGTSDTQYF
size: NA; J: TRBJ2-7; D: NA; V: TRBV6-5; DNA: TGTGCCAGCAGCCCACAGGGTTGGGAGCAGTACTTC; CDR3: CASSPQGWEQYF
size: few; J: TRBJ1-4; D: NA; V: TRBV5-6; DNA: TGTGCCAGCAGCCCCTGGACTGATTCTAATGAAAAACTGTTTTTT; CDR3: CASSPWTDSNEKLFF
size: few; J: TRBJ1-2; D: NA; V: TRBV2; DNA: TGTGCCAGCAGCTCCGGACTTATCAGAGTGAATGGCTACACCTTC; CDR3: CASSSGLIRVNGYTF
size: NA; J: TRBJ2-5; D: TRBD1; V: TRBV14; DNA: TGTGCCAGCAGCCCAGGCAAGGGGGCGGAGAAGACCCAGTACTTC; CDR3: CASSPGKGAEKTQYF
size: few; J: TRBJ1-2; D: NA; V: TRBV14; DNA: TGTGCCAGCAGCCCGTGGGGCTGGTATGGCTACACCTTC; CDR3: CASSPWGWYGYTF
size: NA; J: TRBJ2-3; D: TRBD1; V: TRBV18; DNA: TGTGCCAGCTCACCGGGACAGGGGGCAGATACGCAGTATTTT; CDR3: CASSPGQGADTQYF
size: few; J: TRBJ2-3; D: NA; V: TRBV27; DNA: TGTGCCAGCAGTTTCTTGCTTCGGGACATTCCAGATACGCAGTATTTT; CDR3: CASSFLLRDIPDTQYF
size: NA; J: TRBJ2-5; D: TRBD1; V: TRBV5-1; DNA: TGCGCCAGCAGCCTGGGACAGGGATGGGAGACCCAGTACTTC; CDR3: CASSLGQGWETQYF
size: NA; J: TRBJ2-7; D: NA; V: TRBV10-3; DNA: TGTGCCATCAGTGAGGCTTTGGACAGCACCTACGAGCAGTACTTC; CDR3: CAISEALDSTYEQYF
size: NA; J: TRBJ2-1; D: TRBD1; V: TRBV30; DNA: TGTGCCTGGAGGATCGGGACAGGGATTTACAATGAACAGTTCTTC; CDR3: CAWRIGTGIYNEQFF
size: NA; J: TRBJ1-1; D: NA; V: TRBV6-1; DNA: TGTGCCAGCAGCTTGAGGGAGGGCACTGAAGCTTTCTTT; CDR3: CASSLREGTEAFF
size: NA; J: TRBJ2-5; D: TRBD2; V: TRBV4-2; DNA: TGTGCCAGCAGCCAAGATAGTCTAGCGGGAGAGACCCAGTACTTC; CDR3: CASSQDSLAGETQYF
size: few; J: TRBJ2-4; D: NA; V: TRBV27; DNA: TGTGCCAGCCCGATGTGGAGGGGCAAAAACATTCAGTACTTC; CDR3: CASPMWRGKNIQYF
size: few; J: TRBJ1-2; D: NA; V: TRBV5-5; DNA: TGTGCCAGCAGTTTCACCCTAAACAGGGCTGATGGCTACACCTTC; CDR3: CASSFTLNRADGYTF
size: NA; J: TRBJ2-7; D: NA; V: TRBV4-1; DNA: TGCGCCAGCAGCCAAGATGGCCACGAGCAGTACTTC; CDR3: CASSQDGHEQYF
size: few; J: TRBJ1-6; D: TRBD1; V: TRBV4-1; DNA: TGCGCCAGCAGCCGTATACCGGGACAGTATAATTCACCCCTCCACTTT; CDR3: CASSRIPGQYNSPLHF
size: NA; J: TRBJ2-2; D: TRBD1; V: TRBV19; DNA: TGTGCCAGTAGTATAGTCGGGACAGCCGGGGAGCTGTTTTTT; CDR3: CASSIVGTAGELFF
size: few; J: TRBJ2-3; D: TRBD2; V: TRBV7-9; DNA: TGTGCCAGCAGAAATGGATTAGCGGGTTTGAGGACAGATACGCAGTATTTT; CDR3: CASRNGLAGLRTDTQYF
size: NA; J: TRBJ2-7; D: TRBD2; V: TRBV5-4; DNA: TGTGCCAGCAGCGTAGGGACTAGCGGGAGCTACGAGCAGTACTTC; CDR3: CASSVGTSGSYEQYF
size: few; J: TRBJ2-2; D: NA; V: TRBV13; DNA: TGTGCCAGCAGCCTCTGGCCCAGGGAGCTGTTTTTT; CDR3: CASSLWPRELFF
size: NA; J: TRBJ2-1; D: TRBD2; V: TRBV7-2; DNA: TGTGCCAGCAGCCGTCGCAGCGGGACCGCCAATGAGCAGTTCTTC; CDR3: CASSRRSGTANEQFF
size: few; J: TRBJ2-7; D: TRBD2; V: TRBV7-2; DNA: TGTGCCAGCAGCAGGCGGCTAGCGGTTAGCTCCTACGAGCAGTACTTC; CDR3: CASSRRLAVSSYEQYF
size: few; J: TRBJ2-7; D: TRBD1; V: TRBV30; DNA: TGTGCCTGGACGGACAGGGGGCTCTACGAGCAGTACTTC; CDR3: CAWTDRGLYEQYF
size: NA; J: TRBJ1-1; D: TRBD1; V: TRBV5-1; DNA: TGCGCCAGCAGAATCGGGACAGGGGACACTGAAGCTTTCTTT; CDR3: CASRIGTGDTEAFF
size: NA; J: TRBJ2-3; D: TRBD1; V: TRBV6-6; DNA: TGTGCCAGCAGTTACTCCCAGGGGGCAGATACGCAGTATTTT; CDR3: CASSYSQGADTQYF
size: few; J: TRBJ2-1; D: TRBD2; V: TRBV10-3; DNA: TGTGCCACTACGCCCCAAACTAGCGGGGGGGCCCTTGAGCAGTTCTTC; CDR3: CATTPQTSGGALEQFF
size: few; J: TRBJ2-1; D: TRBD2; V: TRBV28; DNA: TGTGCCAGCAGTCGCCGGGGGGGCTCCTACAATGAGCAGTTCTTC; CDR3: CASSRRGGSYNEQFF
size: few; J: TRBJ2-2; D: TRBD2; V: TRBV29-1; DNA: TGCAGCGCCAAGCGGGGTGGCACCGGGGAGCTGTTTTTT; CDR3: CSAKRGGTGELFF
size: NA; J: TRBJ2-3; D: TRBD2; V: TRBV7-2; DNA: TGTGCCAGCGAGCGGGGGATTAGCACAGATACGCAGTATTTT; CDR3: CASERGISTDTQYF
size: few; J: TRBJ2-3; D: TRBD2; V: TRBV5-6; DNA: TGTGCCAGCAGCTTAGGTCTAGCGGGCACAGATACGCAGTATTTT; CDR3: CASSLGLAGTDTQYF
size: NA; J: TRBJ2-5; D: NA; V: TRBV27; DNA: TGTGCCAGCAGCCGAATAGCGGTACAAGAGACCCAGTACTTC; CDR3: CASSRIAVQETQYF
size: NA; J: TRBJ2-5; D: TRBD2; V: TRBV2; DNA: TGTGCCAGCAGTGACGGGCGGGGGGGCTCACTGGGAGAGACCCAGTACTTC; CDR3: CASSDGRGGSLGETQYF
size: few; J: TRBJ2-2; D: NA; V: TRBV5-4; DNA: TGTGCCAGCATCCCAGGGGCCCTTAGAGACACCGGGGAGCTGTTTTTT; CDR3: CASIPGALRDTGELFF
size: few; J: TRBJ2-4; D: TRBD1; V: TRBV18; DNA: TGTGCCAGCTCCCCCGACAGGGGAGCCAAAAACATTCAGTACTTC; CDR3: CASSPDRGAKNIQYF
size: few; J: TRBJ1-1; D: NA; V: TRBV7-2; DNA: TGTGCCAGCAGAGCCTCTATGGGGCCGAACACTGAAGCTTTCTTT; CDR3: CASRASMGPNTEAFF
size: few; J: TRBJ1-1; D: NA; V: TRBV7-9; DNA: TGTGCCAGCAGCCCCTCGGGGGGACGGTTGAACACTGAAGCTTTCTTT; CDR3: CASSPSGGRLNTEAFF
size: few; J: TRBJ2-7; D: TRBD1; V: TRBV4-1; DNA: TGCGCCAGCAGCCAACCGGGACAGGGACAGTACGAGCAGTACTTC; CDR3: CASSQPGQGQYEQYF
size: NA; J: TRBJ2-7; D: NA; V: TRBV2; DNA: TGTGCCAGCCGAAGGGGCTACGAGCAGTACTTC; CDR3: CASRRGYEQYF
size: few; J: TRBJ1-4; D: TRBD1; V: TRBV20-1; DNA: TGCAGTGCGATTTGGGGACAGAAACTGTTTTTT; CDR3: CSAIWGQKLFF
size: NA; J: TRBJ2-1; D: TRBD2; V: TRBV19; DNA: TGTGCCAGCAAAGGACTAGCGGGAGCGGGTTCCTACAATGAGCAGTTCTTC; CDR3: CASKGLAGAGSYNEQFF
size: few; J: TRBJ2-7; D: NA; V: TRBV28; DNA: TGTGCCAGCAGTTACAGGGTGGTTGGCTACGAGCAGTACTTC; CDR3: CASSYRVVGYEQYF
size: few; J: TRBJ1-5; D: NA; V: TRBV5-6; DNA: TGTGCCAGCAGCTTGCAGGGTCCTGATCAGCCCCAGCATTTT; CDR3: CASSLQGPDQPQHF
size: few; J: TRBJ2-7; D: TRBD1; V: TRBV6-5; DNA: TGTGCCAGCAGTTACTTGCTGACCCAGACAGGGACCGAGCAGTACTTC; CDR3: CASSYLLTQTGTEQYF
size: few; J: TRBJ2-2; D: NA; V: TRBV7-2; DNA: TGTGCCAGCAACGCGAGGACAGCCGCGAACACCGGGGAGCTGTTTTTT; CDR3: CASNARTAANTGELFF
size: NA; J: TRBJ2-2; D: TRBD1; V: TRBV7-2; DNA: TGTGCCAGCAGCCCCCGTTATGGGACAGGGTTCACCGGGGAGCTGTTTTTT; CDR3: CASSPRYGTGFTGELFF
size: NA; J: TRBJ2-1; D: NA; V: TRBV7-2; DNA: TGTGCCAGCAGCTTAGCGCGGGCAGTAGCCGGCAATGAGCAGTTCTTC; CDR3: CASSLARAVAGNEQFF
size: few; J: TRBJ2-1; D: TRBD2; V: TRBV5-1; DNA: TGCGCCAGCAGCTTGGGGCGGGGGGGCCCAGATGAGCAGTTCTTC; CDR3: CASSLGRGGPDEQFF
size: NA; J: TRBJ2-1; D: TRBD2; V: TRBV28; DNA: TGTGCCAGCAGTTTATTGACTAGCGGGGCTAATGAGCAGTTCTTC; CDR3: CASSLLTSGANEQFF